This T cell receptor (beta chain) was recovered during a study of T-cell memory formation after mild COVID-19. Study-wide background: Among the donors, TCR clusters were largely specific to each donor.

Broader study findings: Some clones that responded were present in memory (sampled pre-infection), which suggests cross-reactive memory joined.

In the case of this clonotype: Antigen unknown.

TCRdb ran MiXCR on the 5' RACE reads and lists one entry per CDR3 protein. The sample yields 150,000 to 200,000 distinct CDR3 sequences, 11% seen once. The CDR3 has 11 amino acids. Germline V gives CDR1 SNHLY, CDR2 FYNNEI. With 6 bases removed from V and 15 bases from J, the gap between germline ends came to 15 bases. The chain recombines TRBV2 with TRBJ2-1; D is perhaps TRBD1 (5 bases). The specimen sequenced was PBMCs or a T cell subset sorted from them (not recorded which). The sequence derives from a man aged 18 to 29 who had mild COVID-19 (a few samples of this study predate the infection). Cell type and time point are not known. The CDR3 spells CASSAPDIGFF. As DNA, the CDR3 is TGTGCCAGCAGCGCTCCGGACATTGGGTTCTTC.